The sample holds a few counts of the clone carrying this T cell receptor beta chain. The antigen remains undetermined. Germline V CDR1 and CDR2: MGHRA, YSYEKL. The CDR3 sequence is 15 residues long. Trimming removed 6 bases from V and 0 bases from J; junction bases left unmatched: 5. For TCR, cDNA came from 5'RACE template switching, which added a universal primer site and UMIs. TCRdb redid the calling of the 5' RACE reads with MiXCR, one entry per CDR3 protein. The table has under 150,000 distinct CDR3 sequences, about 16% seen once. These data originate in a study of T cells after yellow fever vaccination. Points from the study as a whole: Few clonotypes appeared in both CD4 and CD8 compartments. The study re-detected most primary-vaccination clones after the booster (approximately 97% CD4, around 89% CD8). When the response was secondary, it was weaker but reached its peak faster, day 5 versus 15.

Sequencing was performed on CD8+ T cells sorted from PBMCs, taken 5 days after the yellow fever booster vaccination. This receptor was obtained from a man between 18 and 35 years old who received the YFV17D yellow fever vaccine. The V call is TRBV4-1, the J call TRBJ2-1; 7 bases fit TRBD2. This CDR3 reads CASRPRESSYNEQFF. The CDR3 bases are TGCGCCAGCAGACCGCGGGAGAGCTCCTACAATGAGCAGTTCTTC.